One sample yielded the 21 T cell receptor beta chains listed below, sequenced in a study of OX40 agonist ivuxolimab in advanced cancers. Clones were read by immunoSEQ multiplex PCR, and TCRdb kept only the in-frame ones, dropping some. The sample records about 80,000 clones, approximately 95% being singletons. The sequenced sample was CD4+ or CD8+ T cells sorted from blood, obtained in a trial of the OX40 agonist ivuxolimab. These receptors all stem from an adult with an advanced solid tumor such as melanoma, head and neck, liver or kidney cancer.

The V gene is TRBV9, the J gene TRBJ1-3; D ambiguous. CDR1 is SGDLS, CDR2 YYNGEE, per germline. The CDR3 covers 14 residues. V was cut by 4 bases and J by 0 bases, with 8 bases left in between. As DNA, the CDR3 is TGTGCCAGCAGCCCCGGGAGCTCTGGAAACACCATATATTTT. As protein: CASSPGSSGNTIYF.

This clone has just one count. The chain uses TRBV5-1 and TRBJ2-1, with 8 bases aligning to TRBD1. Trimming removed 3 bases from V and 0 bases from J; junction bases left unmatched: 8. Germline CDR1 and CDR2: SGHRS and YFSETQ. The CDR3 is 17 amino acids. CDR3 nucleotides: TGCGCCAGCAGCTCAGACAGGGGCGTTAGCTCCTACAATGAGCAGTTCTTC. Translation gives CASSSDRGVSSYNEQFF. Based on the CDR3 plus reference TRBV5-1 and TRBJ2-1, the full variable domain is KAGVTQTPRYLIKTRGQQVTLSCSPISGHRSVSWYQQTPGQGLQFLFEYFSETQRNKGNFPGRFSGRQFSNSRSEMNVSTLELGDSALYLCASSSDRGVSSYNEQFFGPGTRLTVL.

This clone was found once. This chain's CDR3 is CASSVVGRRDEKLFF. The DNA of the CDR3 is TGTGCCAGCAGCGTAGTCGGCAGGAGGGATGAAAAACTGTTTTTT. V gene TRBV27 combines with J gene TRBJ1-4; the D is unclear. CDR1 is MNHEY, CDR2 SMNVEV, per germline (reference sequence). This CDR3 has 15 residues. V lost 6 bases and J lost 6, with 17 bases in between.

V usage is TRBV4-2 and J usage is TRBJ2-1; D uncertain. The CDR3 loop spans 12 amino acids. The germline V gene encodes CDR1 LGHNA and CDR2 YNFKEQ. V dropped 4 bases and J dropped 4 bases, with 5 bases sitting between them. For the CDR3, the DNA is TGTGCCAGCAGCCTAGGATACAATGAGCAGTTCTTC. This encodes CASSLGYNEQFF.

The chain employs TRBV7-9 and TRBJ1-1; possible D gene TRBD1, 6 bases. V was trimmed by 3 bases and J by 7 bases, leaving 9 bases between them. The CDR3 is made up of 12 amino acids. The germline V gene has CDR1 SEHNR and CDR2 FQNEAQ (reference sequence). The CDR3 loop is CASSFGDIEAFF. CDR3 DNA: TGTGCCAGCAGCTTCGGGGACATTGAAGCTTTCTTT.

The rearrangement links TRBV4-3 to TRBJ2-7; the match to TRBD2 covers 9 bases. The CDR3 has 16 residues. Trimming at V came to 5 bases and at J to 1 base, leaving 9 bases not matched to a gene. The germline CDR1 and CDR2 sequences are LGHNA and YSLEER. This CDR3 is CASSYILAGASYEQYF. Here the CDR3 DNA reads TGCGCCAGCAGCTATATACTAGCGGGTGCTTCCTACGAGCAGTACTTC.

The V and J genes are TRBV7-6 and TRBJ1-4; TRBD1 matches 7 bases. The CDR3 runs 14 residues. Unmatched junction bases numbered 8, after V lost 5 bases and J lost 8 bases. Germline assignment: CDR1 SGHVS and CDR2 FNYEAQ. The CDR3 loop is CASSQDRVEEKLFF. CDR3 nucleotides: TGTGCCAGCAGCCAAGACAGGGTGGAGGAAAAACTGTTTTTT.

The V call is TRBV13, the J call TRBJ2-1, with 12 bases identical to TRBD2. CDR3 size: 16 residues. Germline V CDR1 and CDR2: PRHDT, FYEKMQ (reference sequence). Trimming at V came to 4 bases and at J to 5 bases, leaving 6 bases not matched to a gene. CDR3 sequence: CASSWPSGRENNEQFF. In nucleotides, the CDR3 is TGTGCCAGCAGCTGGCCTAGCGGGAGGGAGAACAATGAGCAGTTCTTC.

The genes are TRBV6-5 and TRBJ1-5; TRBD1 agrees at 7 bases. The CDR3 runs to 15 residues. The ends lost 4 bases at V and 4 bases at J; junction bases unmatched: 7. Germline V gene lookup returns CDR1 MNHEY and CDR2 SVGAGI. The DNA of the CDR3 is TGTGCCAGCAGTTTTCAAGGGGGCGCGAATCAGCCCCAGCATTTT. Protein: CASSFQGGANQPQHF.

The chain uses TRBV7-2 and TRBJ2-7, with 11 bases identical to TRBD2. V lost 1 base and J lost 2; bases outside the gene matches: 7. CDR1 is SGHTA and CDR2 is FQGNSA in the germline V gene. This CDR3 comprises 17 residues. The CDR3 region is CASSLVFLSGRAYEQYF. CDR3 in DNA: TGTGCCAGCAGCTTAGTTTTTCTTAGCGGGAGGGCCTACGAGCAGTACTTC.

The chain combines TRBV6-5 with TRBJ2-2; 8 nucleotides line up with TRBD1. The CDR3 loop spans 15 amino acids. Per germline, CDR1 MNHEY and CDR2 SVGAGI. Trimming took 3 bases from V and 7 from J; bases not matched to a gene: 7. This CDR3 reads CASSYGPGGIGELFF. DNA for the CDR3: TGTGCCAGCAGTTATGGTCCAGGGGGCATCGGGGAGCTGTTTTTT.

In the case of this clone: Other DNA sequences from this sample encode an identical CDR3 as well. The V call is TRBV2, the J call TRBJ2-6; D remains unclear. The CDR3 totals 13 residues. Germline V gene sequence: CDR1 SNHLY, CDR2 FYNNEI. V was pared by 11 bases and J by 0 bases, with 8 bases between. The CDR3 nucleotides read TGTGCCTCAACGTTCTCTGGGGCCAACGTCCTGACTTTC. Translated: CASTFSGANVLTF.

The chain couples TRBV9 to TRBJ2-1, with 10 positions matching TRBD2. The CDR3 spans 16 residues. Unmatched junction bases numbered 8, after V lost 4 bases and J lost 4 bases. Germline V gene sequence: CDR1 SGDLS, CDR2 YYNGEE. CDR3: CASSTGTSVRYNEQFF. As DNA, the CDR3 is TGTGCCAGCAGCACCGGGACTAGCGTTAGGTACAATGAGCAGTTCTTC.

This rearrangement joins TRBV9 to TRBJ2-3; 11 bases match TRBD2. Trimming cost V 3 bases and J 0 bases; bases outside gene matches: 3. Germline V gives CDR1 SGDLS, CDR2 YYNGEE. The CDR3 totals 16 residues. The CDR3 here is CASSATSGTSTDTQYF. The CDR3 region has the DNA TGTGCCAGCAGCGCGACTAGCGGGACTAGCACAGATACGCAGTATTTT.

The chain carries TRBV5-4 and TRBJ2-3; a possible D gene is TRBD2 (6 bases). Germline V gene lookup returns CDR1 SGHNT and CDR2 YYREEE (reference sequence). V gave up 0 bases and J gave up 3 bases, with 8 bases separating them. The CDR3 covers 14 residues. The DNA for the CDR3 is TGTGCCAGCAGCTTGGTTGCGGGAACAGATACGCAGTATTTT. Translated, it gives CASSLVAGTDTQYF.

The genes are TRBV5-1 and TRBJ2-5, with D possibly being TRBD1 (6 bases). CDR3 size: 16 residues. Trimming removed 2 bases at V and 3 bases at J, with 17 bases between. The V gene's germline CDR1 is SGHRS and CDR2 YFSETQ. The chain's CDR3 is CASSFFRDTSKETQYF. In DNA form, the CDR3 reads TGCGCCAGCAGCTTCTTCCGGGACACCTCTAAAGAGACCCAGTACTTC.

The rearrangement links TRBV9 to TRBJ2-1, with 13 bases aligning to TRBD2. This CDR3 is built from 16 residues. Germline V gives CDR1 SGDLS, CDR2 YYNGEE. Trimming at V came to 4 bases and at J to 4 bases, leaving 5 bases not matched to a gene. The CDR3 DNA sequence: TGTGCCAGCAGCCCTGGGACTAGCGGGATGTACAATGAGCAGTTCTTC. Amino acid sequence: CASSPGTSGMYNEQFF.

Notes on this clone: The junction departs from germline at one end; a sequencing error may be responsible. The chain has TRBV5-6 and TRBJ2-2, with TRBD2 matching over 12 bases. CDR3 length: 17 residues. CDR1 and CDR2 from the germline V gene are SGHDT and YYEEEE. This CDR3 is CANSMDYSSGRAGELFF. CDR3 sequence (DNA): TGTGCCAACAGCATGGACTATTCTAGCGGGAGGGCCGGGGAGCTGTTTTTT.

The chain has TRBV6-6 and TRBJ1-4; D uncertain. CDR1 is MNHNY, CDR2 SVGAGI, per germline (reference sequence). The CDR3 totals 13 residues. The ends were cut back, 6 bases at V and 8 bases at J, with 13 bases in the middle. CDR3 protein: CASSLPGVEKLFF. CDR3 bases: TGTGCCAGCAGCTTGCCCGGGGTGGAAAAACTGTTTTTT.

The chain recombines TRBV7-9 with TRBJ2-7, with D maybe TRBD1 (5 bases). The germline V gene has CDR1 SEHNR and CDR2 FQNEAQ (reference sequence). The CDR3 consists of 12 residues. Trimming cost V 2 bases and J 4 bases, with 6 bases left between them. The CDR3 sequence is CASSLRGYEQYF. CDR3 in DNA: TGTGCCAGCAGCTTAAGGGGTTACGAGCAGTACTTC. The full variable domain, its missing parts supplied by reference TRBV7-9 and TRBJ2-7, is DTGVSQNPRHKITKRGQNVTFRCDPISEHNRLYWYRQTLGQGPEFLTYFQNEAQLEKSRLLSDRFSAERPKGSFSTLEIQRTEQGDSAMYLCASSLRGYEQYFGPGTRLTVT.

CDR3 DNA: TGTGCCAGTGCGAGGGACGGAACCATGAACACTGAAGCTTTCTTT. Protein: CASARDGTMNTEAFF. This chain joins TRBV9 and TRBJ1-1, with D tentatively TRBD1 (5 bases). The ends were cut back, 8 bases at V and 0 bases at J, with 17 bases in the middle. CDR1 and CDR2 (germline): SGDLS, YYNGEE. The CDR3 contains 15 residues.